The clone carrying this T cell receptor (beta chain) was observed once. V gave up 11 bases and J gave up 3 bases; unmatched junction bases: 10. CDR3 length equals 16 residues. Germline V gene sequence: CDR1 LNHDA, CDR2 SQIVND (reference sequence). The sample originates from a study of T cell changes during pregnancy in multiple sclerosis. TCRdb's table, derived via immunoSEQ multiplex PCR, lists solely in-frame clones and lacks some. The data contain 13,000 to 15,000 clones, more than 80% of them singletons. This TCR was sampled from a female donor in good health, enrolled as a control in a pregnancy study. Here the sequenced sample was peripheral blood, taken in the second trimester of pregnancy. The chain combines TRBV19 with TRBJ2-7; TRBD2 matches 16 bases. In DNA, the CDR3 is TGTGCCGTACACGGGACTAGCGGGAGGGAGAACTACGAGCAGTACTTC. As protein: CAVHGTSGRENYEQYF.